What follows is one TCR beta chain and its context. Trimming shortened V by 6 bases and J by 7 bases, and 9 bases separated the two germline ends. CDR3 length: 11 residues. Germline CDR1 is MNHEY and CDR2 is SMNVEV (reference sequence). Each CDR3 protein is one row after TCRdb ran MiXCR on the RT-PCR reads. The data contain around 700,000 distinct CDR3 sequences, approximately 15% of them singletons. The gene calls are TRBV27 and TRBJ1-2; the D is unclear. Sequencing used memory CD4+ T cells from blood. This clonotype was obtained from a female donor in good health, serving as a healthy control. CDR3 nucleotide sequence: TGTGCCAGCAGGTATTGGTTTGGCTACACCTTC. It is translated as CASRYWFGYTF.